Presented here are 24 T cell receptor beta chains from one specimen sequenced in a study of control samples from healthy donors and cancer patients. The data were produced by immunoSEQ multiplex PCR, yet TCRdb's version contains in-frame clones alone and is incomplete. The repertoire includes some 140,000 clones, roughly 90% of them detected once, and approximately 10% sits in the top ten. Sequencing used blood. The receptors were gathered from a man aged 25-45 years in good health.

The rearrangement links TRBV28 to TRBJ2-3; tentative D call: TRBD1 (6 bases). V lost 5 bases, J lost 2 bases, and 20 bases lay in between. CDR1 MDHEN and CDR2 SYDVKM come from the germline V gene. The CDR3 sequence is 17 residues long. The CDR3 spells CASSPQTGTTSTDTQYF. The CDR3, as DNA: TGTGCCAGCAGTCCACAGACAGGTACCACTTCCACAGATACGCAGTATTTT.

A single count supports this clone. V gene TRBV19 combines with J gene TRBJ1-4, with 9 bases aligning to TRBD1. The CDR3 is made up of 16 amino acids. With 4 bases clipped from V and 8 bases from J, the junction kept 11 bases outside the gene matches. CDR1 and CDR2 (germline): LNHDA, SQIVND (reference sequence). CDR3 DNA: TGTGCCAGTAGTACCTCCCACAGGGGGCTTAGAGAAAAACTGTTTTTT. This codes for CASSTSHRGLREKLFF.

The chain links TRBV30 to TRBJ1-2; 8 bases are shared with TRBD1. V was pared by 3 bases and J by 6 bases, with 6 bases of the junction left unmatched. Germline V CDR1 and CDR2: GTSNPN, SVGIG (reference sequence). The CDR3 is 13 residues long. The DNA for the CDR3 is TGTGCCTGGAGCTTGACAGGGGTTGATGGCTACACCTTC. Protein product: CAWSLTGVDGYTF.

This clone has only one observation. The chain carries TRBV11-3 and TRBJ1-2; 8 positions agree with TRBD1. CDR1 is SGHNT and CDR2 is YENEEA in the germline V gene. With V trimmed by 5 bases and J by 7 bases, 9 bases remained unmatched. The CDR3 runs to 14 residues. Here the CDR3 DNA reads TGTGCCAGCAGCCCAGGGACAGGTTCGGCTGGCTACACCTTC. It yields the protein CASSPGTGSAGYTF.

The V call is TRBV11-3, the J call TRBJ2-1; 13 nucleotides agree with TRBD2. Germline CDR1 SGHNT, CDR2 YENEEA. The CDR3 loop spans 16 amino acids. With 4 bases clipped from V and 9 bases from J, the junction kept 9 bases outside the gene matches. The CDR3 is CASSSGLAGDLSEQFF. The CDR3 coding sequence is TGTGCCAGCAGCTCCGGACTAGCGGGAGACCTCAGTGAGCAGTTCTTC.

The J gene is TRBJ1-1, the V gene TRBV2; D is uncertain. The V gene's germline CDR1 is SNHLY and CDR2 FYNNEI. CDR3 length equals 14 residues. Trimming stripped 2 bases from V and 3 bases from J, with 10 bases between. DNA of the CDR3: TGTGCCAGCAGTGAAAAAAACAGAGACACTGAAGCTTTCTTT. It yields the protein CASSEKNRDTEAFF.

The rearrangement links TRBV14 to TRBJ2-1, with 8 bases aligning to TRBD1. Trimming cost V 6 bases and J 6 bases; bases outside gene matches: 4. The CDR3 loop spans 13 amino acids. Germline assignment: CDR1 SGHDN and CDR2 FVKESK. CDR3 sequence: CASSRQGINEQFF. The CDR3 nucleotides are TGTGCCAGCAGTCGACAGGGGATCAATGAGCAGTTCTTC.

This chain connects TRBV9 to TRBJ1-6; the D is unclear. Germline CDR1 reads SGDLS; CDR2 reads YYNGEE. V lost 2 bases and J 8 bases, leaving 11 bases between the germline ends. The CDR3 is made up of 14 amino acids. The CDR3 sequence is CASSVVGWDSPLHF. The CDR3 nucleotides are TGTGCCAGCAGCGTCGTAGGGTGGGATTCACCCCTCCACTTT.

This chain uses TRBV14 with TRBJ2-1, with TRBD2 matching 11 bases. The J segment lost 7 bases and the V segment lost 3 bases, leaving 5 bases of the junction unmatched. Looked up from germline, CDR1 is SGHDN and CDR2 is FVKESK. The CDR3 runs 15 residues. CDR3 protein: CASSHLAGGLNEQFF. The CDR3 DNA reads as TGTGCCAGCAGCCACCTAGCGGGAGGATTGAATGAGCAGTTCTTC.

The rearrangement joins TRBV5-1 to TRBJ2-6; 7 bases agree with TRBD1. The V and J ends lost 2 bases and 0 bases, in that order; junction bases with no gene match: 17. This CDR3 contains 21 residues. Germline loops: CDR1 SGHRS, CDR2 YFSETQ. Here the CDR3 DNA reads TGCGCCAGCAGCTTCTTTGGTACCGGGACAGCTACTTTCTCTGGGGCCAACGTCCTGACTTTC. Protein: CASSFFGTGTATFSGANVLTF. The entire variable domain, with the rest obtained from reference TRBV5-1 and TRBJ2-6, is as follows: KAGVTQTPRYLIKTRGQQVTLSCSPISGHRSVSWYQQTPGQGLQFLFEYFSETQRNKGNFPGRFSGRQFSNSRSEMNVSTLELGDSALYLCASSFFGTGTATFSGANVLTFGAGSRLTVL.

This chain's CDR3 is CASSLQQGWNSPLHF. The CDR3 DNA sequence: TGTGCCAGCAGTCTACAACAGGGGTGGAATTCACCCCTCCACTTT. J is TRBJ1-6 and V is TRBV6-5; 7 bases agree with TRBD1. Looked up from germline, CDR1 is MNHEY and CDR2 is SVGAGI. The CDR3 runs 15 residues. With 5 bases clipped from V and 7 bases from J, the junction kept 8 bases outside the gene matches.

The rearrangement joins TRBV10-3 to TRBJ2-7; possibly TRBD2 for D (6 bases). V shed 11 bases and J shed 1 base, with 15 bases lying between them. Germline CDR1 is ENHRY and CDR2 is SYGVKD. There are 13 residues in the CDR3. The CDR3 sequence is CAVGEAGSYEQYF. In DNA, the CDR3 is TGTGCCGTGGGGGAGGCGGGGTCCTACGAGCAGTACTTC.

The chain combines TRBV7-9 with TRBJ2-1; no definite D call. Germline V gene sequence: CDR1 SEHNR, CDR2 FQNEAQ (reference sequence). The V gene lost 2 bases and the J gene lost 9 bases, with 11 bases spanning the gap. CDR3 length: 13 residues. For the CDR3, the DNA is TGTGCCAGCAGCTTATCCCCCGAGCTTGAGCAGTTCTTC. Protein: CASSLSPELEQFF.

Here the CDR3 DNA reads TGTGCCAGCGTGACTAGCTTTTATCACCCAGATACGCAGTATTTT. Its translation: CASVTSFYHPDTQYF. This rearrangement joins TRBV19 to TRBJ2-3, with TRBD2 matching over 7 bases. J lost 4 bases, V lost 9 bases, and 13 bases had no gene match. The CDR3 contains 15 residues. Germline V gene lookup returns CDR1 LNHDA and CDR2 SQIVND (reference sequence).

CDR3 in DNA: TGTGCCAGCAGCTTTCGGACTAGCGGGGACTACGAGCAGTACTTC. Its protein is CASSFRTSGDYEQYF. The J gene is TRBJ2-7, the V gene TRBV5-6, with 12 positions matching TRBD2. The CDR3 consists of 15 residues. Unmatched junction bases numbered 3, after V lost 2 bases and J lost 3 bases. Germline V lookup: CDR1 SGHDT, CDR2 YYEEEE. Supplemented by reference TRBV5-6 and TRBJ2-7, the full variable domain reads DAGVTQSPTHLIKTRGQQVTLRCSPKSGHDTVSWYQQALGQGPQFIFQYYEEEERQRGNFPDRFSGHQFPNYSSELNVNALLLGDSALYLCASSFRTSGDYEQYFGPGTRLTVT.

The chain couples TRBV6-2 or TRBV6-3 to TRBJ2-6; unclear D gene. V was cut by 6 bases and J by 0 bases, with 15 bases left in between. The V gene's germline CDR1 is MNHEY and CDR2 SVGEGT. The CDR3 totals 17 residues. The CDR3 protein is CASSTRSQSSGANVLTF. CDR3 DNA: TGTGCCAGCAGCACCCGTAGTCAGAGCTCTGGGGCCAACGTCCTGACTTTC.

The chain employs TRBV30 and TRBJ2-5; TRBD1 matches at 10 bases. CDR3 length equals 13 residues. Germline CDR1 and CDR2: GTSNPN and SVGIG (reference sequence). V lost 4 bases to trimming and J lost 4 bases; unmatched junction nucleotides: 3. The CDR3 nucleotides are TGTGCCTGGACCGGGACAGGGGTAGAGACCCAGTACTTC. This codes for CAWTGTGVETQYF.

This chain joins TRBV30 and TRBJ1-5; D unclear. The ends were cut back, 5 bases at V and 4 bases at J, with 6 bases in the middle. CDR3 length equals 11 residues. Germline CDR1 and CDR2: GTSNPN and SVGIG (reference sequence). The CDR3 nucleotides are TGTGCCTGGGGAGAGAATCAGCCCCAGCATTTT. Amino acid sequence: CAWGENQPQHF.

J is TRBJ1-5 and V is TRBV6-6, with D possibly matching TRBD1 (5 bases). V was pared by 7 bases and J by 0 bases, with 10 bases between. Germline CDR1 reads MNHNY; CDR2 reads SVGAGI (reference sequence). The CDR3 covers 14 residues. The CDR3, as DNA: TGTGCCAGCATTAAGGGACGTAGCAATCAGCCCCAGCATTTT. Protein sequence: CASIKGRSNQPQHF.

This sequence joins TRBV27 and TRBJ1-6; perhaps TRBD1 as D (6 bases). V was pared by 5 bases and J by 6 bases, with 14 bases between. This CDR3 is 15 amino acids long. Germline CDR1 MNHEY, CDR2 SMNVEV (reference sequence). The CDR3 spells CASSPRDTINSPLHF. CDR3 nucleotides: TGTGCCAGCAGTCCAAGGGACACTATTAATTCACCCCTCCACTTT.

This sequence joins TRBV27 and TRBJ2-7, with unresolved D. The CDR3 contains 13 residues. V lost 5 bases and J lost 0, with 8 bases in between. Germline values: CDR1 MNHEY, CDR2 SMNVEV (reference sequence). In nucleotides, the CDR3 is TGTGCCAGCAGTCCCTGGGGCTCCTACGAGCAGTACTTC. Protein: CASSPWGSYEQYF.

This chain uses TRBV4-2 with TRBJ2-1; 10 bases match TRBD2. Unmatched junction bases numbered 8, after V lost 4 bases and J lost 8 bases. Germline V gene lookup returns CDR1 LGHNA and CDR2 YNFKEQ. This CDR3 has 15 amino acids. The CDR3 DNA reads TGTGCCAGCAGCCGCCCAGCGGGGGGGGCTCATGAGCAGTTCTTC. Translated, it gives CASSRPAGGAHEQFF.

V usage is TRBV13 and J usage is TRBJ2-7, with 12 bases that match TRBD2. This CDR3 has 15 amino acids. Germline V gene data show CDR1 as PRHDT and CDR2 as FYEKMQ (reference sequence). The ends lost 5 bases at V and 5 bases at J; junction bases unmatched: 7. The CDR3 protein is CASSLRTSGTHEQYF. The CDR3 nucleotides read TGTGCCAGCAGCCTCCGGACTAGCGGGACGCACGAGCAGTACTTC.

The chain combines TRBV29-1 with TRBJ1-2; TRBD1 aligns across 10 bases. Per the germline V gene, CDR1 is SQVTM and CDR2 is ANQGSEA. The CDR3 totals 13 residues. V was clipped by 8 bases and J by 6 bases; unmatched bases: 9. CDR3 protein: CSIPGTGADGYTF. The DNA of the CDR3 is TGCAGCATCCCCGGGACAGGGGCGGATGGCTACACCTTC.